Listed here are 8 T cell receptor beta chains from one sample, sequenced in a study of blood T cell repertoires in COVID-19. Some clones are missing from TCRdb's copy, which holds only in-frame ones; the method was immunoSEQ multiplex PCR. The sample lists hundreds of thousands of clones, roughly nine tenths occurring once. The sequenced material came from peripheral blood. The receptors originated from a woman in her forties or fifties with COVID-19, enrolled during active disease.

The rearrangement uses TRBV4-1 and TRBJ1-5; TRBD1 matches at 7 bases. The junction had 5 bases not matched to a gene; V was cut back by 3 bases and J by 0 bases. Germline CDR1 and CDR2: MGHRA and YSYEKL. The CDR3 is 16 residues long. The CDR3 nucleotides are TGCGCCAGCAGCCAGACGGACAGGTTTAGCAATCAGCCCCAGCATTTT. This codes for CASSQTDRFSNQPQHF.

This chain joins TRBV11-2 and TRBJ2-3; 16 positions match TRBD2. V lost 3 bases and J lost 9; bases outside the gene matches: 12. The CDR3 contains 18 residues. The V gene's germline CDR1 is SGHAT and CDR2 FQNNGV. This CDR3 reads CASSLTGTSGGAVHTQYF. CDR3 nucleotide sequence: TGTGCCAGCAGCTTGACCGGGACTAGCGGGGGGGCCGTTCACACGCAGTATTTT.

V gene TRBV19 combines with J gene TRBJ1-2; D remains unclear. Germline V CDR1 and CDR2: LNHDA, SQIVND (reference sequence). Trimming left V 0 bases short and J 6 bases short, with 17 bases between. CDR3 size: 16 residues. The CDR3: CASSIDGVAGGNGYTF. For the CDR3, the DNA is TGTGCCAGTAGTATAGATGGAGTGGCAGGAGGAAATGGCTACACCTTC.

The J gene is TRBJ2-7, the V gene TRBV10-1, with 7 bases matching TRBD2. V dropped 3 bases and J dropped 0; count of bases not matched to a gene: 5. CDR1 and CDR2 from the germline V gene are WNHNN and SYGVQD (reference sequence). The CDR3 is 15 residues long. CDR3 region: CASSDPAGSSYEQYF. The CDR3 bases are TGCGCCAGCAGTGACCCAGCGGGGAGCTCCTACGAGCAGTACTTC.

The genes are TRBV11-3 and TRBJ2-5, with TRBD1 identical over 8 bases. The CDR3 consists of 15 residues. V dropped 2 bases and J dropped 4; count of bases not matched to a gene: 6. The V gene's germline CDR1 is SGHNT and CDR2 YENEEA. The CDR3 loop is CASSLSPGGGETQYF. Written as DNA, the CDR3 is TGTGCCAGCAGCTTATCTCCAGGGGGCGGAGAGACCCAGTACTTC.

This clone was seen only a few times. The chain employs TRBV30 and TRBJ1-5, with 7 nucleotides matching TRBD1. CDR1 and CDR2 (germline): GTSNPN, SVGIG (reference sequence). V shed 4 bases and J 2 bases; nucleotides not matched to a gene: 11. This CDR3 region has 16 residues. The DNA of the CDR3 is TGTGCCTGGACTCATAGGGGACAGCGGGGCAATCAGCCCCAGCATTTT. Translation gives CAWTHRGQRGNQPQHF.

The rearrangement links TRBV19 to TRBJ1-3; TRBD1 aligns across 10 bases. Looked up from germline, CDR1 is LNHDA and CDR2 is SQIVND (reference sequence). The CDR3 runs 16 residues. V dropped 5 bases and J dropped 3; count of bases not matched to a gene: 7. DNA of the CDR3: TGTGCCAGTAGTCCCCAGACAGGGGGCGATGGAAACACCATATATTTT. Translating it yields CASSPQTGGDGNTIYF.

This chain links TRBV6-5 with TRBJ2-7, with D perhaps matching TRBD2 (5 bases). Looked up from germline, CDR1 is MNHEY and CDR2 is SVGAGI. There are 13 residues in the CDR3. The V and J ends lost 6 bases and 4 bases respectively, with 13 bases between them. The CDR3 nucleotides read TGTGCCAGCAGGCCGCGGGTACCGTACGAGCAGTACTTC. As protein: CASRPRVPYEQYF.